This T cell receptor (beta chain) derives from a study of identical twins (dated by TCRdb to about 2016). General notes on the study: To test whether fetal clonotypes persist, this study deep-sequenced TCR alpha and beta repertoires from monozygotic twins, from unrelated adults of various ages, and from cord blood. To rule out contamination, replicate twin experiments were performed at different times with different library preparation protocols. What the study reported, not specific to this receptor: The excess sharing between twins in beta out-of-frame sequences was weaker because fewer shared sequences reduced the signal-to-noise ratio. Abundant cord blood beta clonotypes carried fewer insertions; young adult naive repertoires showed a weaker similar trend, while memory repertoires showed none. Conclusions relied on cross-sectional statistical analysis, since the same donors could not be followed over many years. Out-of-frame TCR alpha sharing in monozygotic twins was systematically underestimated by recombination models, whereas sharing between unrelated individuals was in agreement with the recombination models. Zero-insertion analyses could be partly confounded by invariant T cells such as MAIT and iNKT, though diverse VJ usage argued against such confounding for most clonotypes. Compared with coincidental sharing between unrelated individuals, an excess of low generation-probability sequences was observed among out-of-frame TCR alpha sequences shared between twins.

Every donor in the study was a healthy Caucasian. Three pairs of female monozygotic twins, all aged about 18 to 29 years, were included in the twin cohort. Positive isolation kits from Invitrogen were used to isolate CD4+ and CD8+ T cell populations. The germline V gene provides CDR1 MNHEY and CDR2 SVGEGT. V drops 4 bases and J drops 1 base, leaving 11 bases in between. Its CDR3 holds 14 amino acids, cysteine through phenylalanine. This entry keeps only the CDR3 DNA: 42 bases, framed from base 1. The receptor library was made with 5' RACE. For sequencing, an Illumina HiSeq 2000 was employed. Template switching added a universal primer binding site, and the final cDNA carried a unique molecular identifier that allowed TCR cDNA molecules to be counted accurately. Specific primers in the conserved constant-segment region were used to synthesize first-strand cDNA for the TCR alpha and beta chains. To control for contamination, every cDNA library was double barcoded, receiving both a SMART-Mk sample barcode and Illumina barcodes. TruSeq adapter sequences along with Illumina sample barcodes were introduced in two successive PCR steps. The TCR alpha and beta cDNA libraries were sequenced on the Illumina HiSeq platform using custom primers. The authors processed their data as follows. Unique molecular identifiers were extracted from raw reads with MiGEC, and CDR3 positions were determined with MiXCR. For each individual, recombination models were inferred using an EM algorithm with the repgenHMM and IGoR tools. Shared clonotype analysis was performed with the tcR package in R, normalizing sharing by the product of cloneset sizes. To study raw recombination without the effects of thymic and clonal selection, out-of-frame nonproductive sequences were analyzed. The public reads were quality trimmed at Q25 with fastp and then assembled into clones with MiXCR by TCRdb, keeping productive beta chains. Here each entry gathers all rows of one CDR3 protein and keeps the most common genes and DNA. The V and J calls come from TCRdb's annotation, not from the publication. Recorded for this sample are about 250,000 distinct CDR3 sequences; 7.5% of them occurred a single time. Around 5% of the sample is in the top ten clones.

This clonotype came up a few times. This receptor's antigen is unknown. Per-base qualities were not stored, and no clone one base away is much larger. The same data also contributed to another study, on yellow fever vaccine responses in identical twins. As the second study states: The T cell response to vaccination in identical twins was reported by the authors to appear partly convergent and partly personalized. The study precisely tracked vaccine-responding T cell clones in identical twins.

Sequenced: CD8+ T cells sorted from blood. This receptor was obtained from a woman aged 18-30 years in good health. The rearranged chain carries TRBV6-2 or TRBV6-3 and TRBJ2-7; confidence is insufficient to name the D gene. The DNA sequence follows: TGTGCCAGCAGTTGGCCCGGTGGGTCCTACGAGCAGTACTTC. Its translation is CASSWPGGSYEQYF.